This entry describes one T cell receptor (beta chain). One end of the junction varies from germline; a read error may be responsible. The germline V gene has CDR1 SNHLY and CDR2 FYNNEI. The CDR3 length is 13 residues. This sample was included in a study of blood T cell repertoires in COVID-19. As processed by the authors: Reference gene primers were amplified, and this amplification served to estimate nucleated cell counts. Produced via immunoSEQ multiplex PCR; TCRdb's table is partial and in-frame only. V, J and clone size are taken as reported in that table, and D and trimming were inferred from the DNA itself. The top ten clones hold about 8.8% of a sample with about 170,000 clones, over 80% of them seen once.

The chain recombines TRBV2 with TRBJ1-3, with 7 bases that match TRBD1. The sequence came from a woman of 80 years or more with COVID-19, enrolled during active disease. The specimen sequenced was peripheral blood. CDR3 DNA sequence: TGTGCCAGCGGTGACAGGGCGGGAAACACCATATATTTT. Protein product: CASGDRAGNTIYF.